Sequencing of this TCR beta chain was carried out in a study of blood T cell repertoires in COVID-19. As for the study in general: The cDNA or gDNA used as material had been derived from T cells, B-cell-depleted T cells, or PBMCs.

Trimming cost V 3 bases and J 6 bases; bases outside gene matches: 4. The CDR3 loop spans 15 amino acids. Germline CDR1 SNHLY, CDR2 FYNNEI. In the original analysis: Estimation of nucleated cell counts relied on the amplification of reference gene primers. Produced via immunoSEQ multiplex PCR; TCRdb's table is partial and in-frame only. That table supplies the V and J calls and clone size; D and trimming were determined from the DNA. The sample shows nearly 200,000 clones, around 82% of them seen only once. V usage is TRBV2 and J usage is TRBJ2-1; TRBD1 agrees at 11 bases. The sequence was obtained from a middle-aged man who had recovered from COVID-19. Sequenced material: PBMCs or T cells enriched from blood (not recorded which). CDR3 loop: CASSDPDRGRNEQFF. DNA for the CDR3: TGTGCCAGCAGTGACCCGGACAGGGGGCGCAATGAGCAGTTCTTC. Full variable domain (missing parts from reference TRBV2 and TRBJ2-1): EPEVTQTPSHQVTQMGQEVILRCVPISNHLYFYWYRQILGQKVEFLVSFYNNEISEKSEIFDDQFSVERPDGSNFTLKIRSTKLEDSAMYFCASSDPDRGRNEQFFGPGTRLTVL.